Listed below are T cell receptor beta chains from one sample, sequenced in a study of vaccination and CD4 T cells after COVID-19. Which antigens these TCRs recognize remains unknown. From the PCR reads, TCRdb called clonotypes with MiXCR, one entry per CDR3 protein. The table has 15,000 to 20,000 distinct CDR3 sequences, approximately 60% seen once. The sequenced sample consisted of CD4+ T cells from blood, cultured in vitro. Source of these receptors: a human donor who had recovered from COVID-19. Each CDR3 is given with its conserved first and last residue. Fields, in order: D gene, V gene, J gene, clone size, CDR3 protein, CDR3 DNA. D genes are given only for firm matches. Clone sizes are given selectively: once, few, many, or a class where the clone is expanded.

-,TRBV7-2,TRBJ1-1,few,CASSLASYTEAFF,TGTGCCAGCAGCTTAGCTTCTTACACTGAAGCTTTCTTT
-,TRBV18,TRBJ1-1,-,CASSPYSSTGAFF,TGTGCCAGCTCACCATACAGCTCCACGGGGGCTTTCTTT
TRBD1,TRBV5-1,TRBJ2-3,-,CASSRTGVTDTQYF,TGCGCCAGCAGCCGGACAGGGGTCACAGATACGCAGTATTTT
TRBD1,TRBV6-2/TRBV6-3,TRBJ1-5,-,CASSLDRRDQPQHF,TGTGCCAGCAGTTTGGACAGGCGGGACCAGCCCCAGCATTTT
-,TRBV12-3/TRBV12-4,TRBJ1-5,-,CASSLDPQRPQHF,TGTGCCAGCAGTTTGGACCCCCAACGGCCCCAGCATTTT
-,TRBV7-3,TRBJ2-2,few,CASSLTRNSGELFF,TGTGCCAGCAGCTTAACCCGCAATTCCGGGGAGCTGTTTTTT
-,TRBV27,TRBJ2-3,-,CASSLRPTDTQYF,TGTGCCAGCAGTTTAAGGCCGACAGATACGCAGTATTTT
-,TRBV12-3/TRBV12-4,TRBJ1-2,few,CASSARALGKGGYTF,TGTGCCAGCAGTGCTCGAGCTCTTGGGAAGGGGGGCTACACCTTC
-,TRBV7-2,TRBJ2-5,-,CASSFNQGRETQYF,TGTGCCAGCAGCTTTAATCAGGGAAGGGAGACCCAGTACTTC
-,TRBV6-5,TRBJ1-6,-,CASSYRPDSPLHF,TGTGCCAGCAGTTACCGACCAGATTCACCCCTCCACTTT
-,TRBV19,TRBJ2-1,-,CASSIGRSQGYNEQFF,TGTGCCAGTAGTATAGGGCGCTCCCAGGGGTACAATGAGCAGTTCTTC
-,TRBV19,TRBJ1-2,-,CASSIQINYGYTF,TGTGCCAGTAGTATACAGATTAACTATGGCTACACCTTC
-,TRBV7-3,TRBJ2-7,-,CASSLFRLEEQYF,TGTGCCAGCAGCTTATTCCGTTTGGAGGAGCAGTACTTC
-,TRBV5-8,TRBJ1-2,few,CASRRAIGYTF,TGTGCCAGCAGACGGGCCATCGGCTACACCTTC
-,TRBV20-1,TRBJ1-2,-,CSARVSASYGYTF,TGCAGTGCCCGGGTATCGGCCAGCTATGGCTACACCTTC
TRBD2,TRBV7-2,TRBJ2-3,-,CASSKGGSGGDTQYF,TGTGCCAGCAGCAAAGGGGGGAGCGGGGGAGATACGCAGTATTTT
-,TRBV6-5,TRBJ1-1,-,CASSWGVSEAFF,TGTGCCAGCAGTTGGGGGGTGTCTGAAGCTTTCTTT
-,TRBV5-4,TRBJ2-5,-,CATKEGGRQETQYF,TGTGCCACCAAAGAAGGAGGGCGGCAAGAGACCCAGTACTTC
TRBD2,TRBV19,TRBJ2-3,-,CASSPGTSGRGDTQYF,TGTGCCAGTAGCCCCGGGACTAGCGGGAGAGGTGATACGCAGTATTTT
-,TRBV6-2/TRBV6-3,TRBJ2-3,-,CASSYRDFTDTQYF,TGTGCCAGCAGTTACCGGGACTTCACAGATACGCAGTATTTT
-,TRBV28,TRBJ2-2,few,CASSRTTGVTGELFF,TGTGCCAGCAGTCGTACAACGGGGGTCACCGGGGAGCTGTTTTTT
-,TRBV6-1,TRBJ2-2,-,CASRAWGPGTGELFF,TGTGCCAGCAGAGCTTGGGGGCCGGGCACCGGGGAGCTGTTTTTT
-,TRBV11-2,TRBJ1-1,few,CASSLRGITEAFF,TGTGCCAGCAGCCTGAGAGGGATCACTGAAGCTTTCTTT
-,TRBV7-3,TRBJ2-2,few,CASSLTNTGELFF,TGTGCCAGCAGCTTAACGAACACCGGGGAGCTGTTTTTT
-,TRBV6-1,TRBJ2-7,-,CASREYRAGAEEVSHEQYF,TGTGCCAGCAGAGAATACAGGGCCGGAGCAGAAGAGGTGTCCCACGAGCAGTACTTC
-,TRBV7-2,TRBJ2-5,-,CASSKGGRETQYF,TGTGCCAGCAGCAAAGGAGGGAGGGAGACCCAGTACTTC
-,TRBV19,TRBJ1-5,-,CASSPLGGNQPQHF,TGTGCCAGTAGCCCCCTGGGGGGCAATCAGCCCCAGCATTTT
-,TRBV12-3/TRBV12-4,TRBJ1-5,-,CASSAGQYQPQHF,TGTGCCAGCAGTGCTGGACAGTATCAGCCCCAGCATTTT
-,TRBV12-3/TRBV12-4,TRBJ1-5,-,CASSLSPTWAQHF,TGTGCCAGCAGTTTATCGCCGACCTGGGCCCAGCATTTT
-,TRBV6-2/TRBV6-3,TRBJ1-5,few,CASTQGNRNQPQHF,TGTGCCAGCACCCAGGGTAATCGGAATCAGCCCCAGCATTTT
-,TRBV5-5,TRBJ1-5,-,CASSLAFSNQPQHF,TGTGCCAGCAGCTTGGCCTTTAGCAATCAGCCCCAGCATTTT
-,TRBV20-1,TRBJ2-3,few,CSAGGPDTQYF,TGCAGTGCTGGGGGCCCAGATACGCAGTATTTT
-,TRBV20-1,TRBJ1-2,-,CSASRSVRNYGYTF,TGCAGTGCTAGCCGATCGGTGAGAAACTATGGCTACACCTTC
-,TRBV2,TRBJ1-5,-,CASSLDGRNQPQHF,TGTGCCAGCAGTCTCGACGGACGGAATCAGCCCCAGCATTTT
-,TRBV20-1,TRBJ2-1,-,CSARDTGSVAYNEQFF,TGCAGTGCTAGAGATACCGGGAGTGTCGCCTACAATGAGCAGTTCTTC
-,TRBV29-1,TRBJ1-5,few,CSVEEDSNQPQHF,TGCAGCGTAGAAGAGGACAGCAATCAGCCCCAGCATTTT
-,TRBV30,TRBJ1-1,-,CAWSESTYTEAFF,TGTGCCTGGAGTGAATCCACTTACACTGAAGCTTTCTTT
-,TRBV20-1,TRBJ1-1,few,CSALRTNTEAFF,TGCAGTGCTCTCCGCACAAACACTGAAGCTTTCTTT
-,TRBV6-5,TRBJ2-7,-,CASSSRVGTSYEQYF,TGTGCCAGCAGTTCTCGCGTGGGGACCTCCTACGAGCAGTACTTC
-,TRBV30,TRBJ2-7,-,CAWSRDSYEQYF,TGTGCCTGGAGCAGGGATTCCTACGAGCAGTACTTC
-,TRBV2,TRBJ1-2,few,CASSESRGSGGYTF,TGTGCCAGCAGTGAAAGCAGGGGCTCGGGTGGCTACACCTTC
-,TRBV25-1,TRBJ2-3,once,CASSDFGGSADTQYF,TGTGCCAGCAGTGACTTCGGCGGGTCTGCCGATACGCAGTATTTT
-,TRBV20-1,TRBJ1-2,-,CSARPTGYNYGYTF,TGCAGTGCTAGACCGACAGGTTATAACTATGGCTACACCTTC
TRBD2,TRBV20-1,TRBJ2-7,-,CSARDLAGAIEQYF,TGCAGTGCCCGTGACTTAGCGGGAGCGATCGAGCAGTACTTC
TRBD2,TRBV20-1,TRBJ2-3,few,CSARAGLAGGPSTDTQYF,TGCAGTGCTAGAGCAGGACTAGCGGGAGGGCCGAGCACAGATACGCAGTATTTT
TRBD1,TRBV6-2/TRBV6-3,TRBJ1-6,few,CATSGQANNSPLHF,TGTGCCACTTCGGGACAGGCGAATAATTCACCCCTCCACTTT
-,TRBV20-1,TRBJ1-1,-,CSARRDLNTEAFF,TGCAGTGCTAGGAGGGACCTGAACACTGAAGCTTTCTTT
TRBD1,TRBV6-5,TRBJ1-5,-,CASSSTGGRRIGNQPQHF,TGTGCCAGCAGTTCGACAGGGGGCCGGCGAATCGGCAATCAGCCCCAGCATTTT
-,TRBV7-2,TRBJ2-2,-,CASSLTANTGELFF,TGTGCCAGCAGCTTGACAGCGAACACCGGGGAGCTGTTTTTT
-,TRBV14,TRBJ1-1,-,CASSYTPGKNTEAFF,TGTGCCAGCAGCTATACTCCTGGGAAGAACACTGAAGCTTTCTTT